The 21 T cell receptor beta chains in this list originate from one sample, sequenced in a study of T cells in tumors after PD-1 blockade (dated by TCRdb to about 2019). The time point label corresponds to: after anti-PD-1 therapy. The library was produced with the immunoSEQ multiplex PCR assay. Entries here come from immuneACCESS through TCRdb and include only in-frame sequences with V and J called. Some clones fail to appear in such tables; in the studies checked, an unresolved V gene covers under half of the shortfall, and the cause of the remainder is unknown. The sample table lists about 25,000 clones, 70% to 85% of them with a count of one. The ten top clones hold roughly 12% of the sample. The sequencing used PBMCs, collected after anti-PD-1 treatment. Source of these receptors: a human donor with basal cell carcinoma.

The rearrangement uses TRBV7-2 and TRBJ2-7, with D perhaps matching TRBD1 (6 bases). V lost 5 bases to trimming and J lost 0 bases, with 14 bases between them. CDR1 is SGHTA, CDR2 FQGNSA, per germline. This CDR3 has 15 amino acids. CDR3 loop: CASSPGHLFSYEQYF. The CDR3 DNA is TGTGCCAGCAGCCCGGGACACCTCTTCTCCTACGAGCAGTACTTC.

V gene TRBV27 combines with J gene TRBJ2-2, with a possible D match to TRBD1 (6 bases). Trimming pared 7 bases from V and 7 bases from J, leaving 19 bases between. Germline V lookup: CDR1 MNHEY, CDR2 SMNVEV (reference sequence). The CDR3 covers 15 residues. The CDR3 DNA reads TGTGCCAGCACCGAAACCGGGGACATGATCGGGGAGCTGTTTTTT. Protein product: CASTETGDMIGELFF.

J is TRBJ1-6 and V is TRBV5-6; D remains unclear. The V and J ends lost 2 bases and 8 bases respectively, with 8 bases between them. The CDR3 sequence is 13 residues long. From germline, CDR1 is SGHDT and CDR2 YYEEEE. The CDR3 region has the DNA TGTGCCAGCAGCTTTTTTGAGCATTCACCCCTCCACTTT. It translates to CASSFFEHSPLHF. The whole variable domain, filled in from reference TRBV5-6 and TRBJ1-6, reads DAGVTQSPTHLIKTRGQQVTLRCSPKSGHDTVSWYQQALGQGPQFIFQYYEEEERQRGNFPDRFSGHQFPNYSSELNVNALLLGDSALYLCASSFFEHSPLHFGNGTRLTVT.

The V call is TRBV3-1 (or the pseudogene TRBV3-2), the J call TRBJ2-6; no clear D gene. Germline assignment: CDR1 LGHDT and CDR2 YNNKEL (reference sequence). This CDR3 comprises 17 residues. Trimming took off 3 bases at V and 0 bases at J, with 12 bases between the two ends. The chain's CDR3 is CASSQATSGSGANVLTF. The CDR3 bases are TGTGCCAGCAGCCAGGCAACGTCTGGCTCTGGGGCCAACGTCCTGACTTTC.

This chain connects TRBV29-1 to TRBJ2-3; unclear D gene. Germline loops: CDR1 SQVTM, CDR2 ANQGSEA. This CDR3 has 11 amino acids. V lost 6 bases, J lost 7 bases, and 11 bases lay in between. The CDR3 protein is CSVVDANTQYF. The CDR3, as DNA: TGCAGCGTCGTTGATGCCAATACGCAGTATTTT.

The chain couples TRBV11-3 to TRBJ1-4; perhaps TRBD1 as D (5 bases). The CDR3 is 15 residues long. CDR1 is SGHNT and CDR2 is YENEEA in the germline V gene. Trimming removed 8 bases from V and 4 bases from J, with 17 bases in between. CDR3 sequence reads: CASLSVGHFNEKLFF. CDR3 sequence (DNA): TGTGCCAGCCTCAGTGTGGGGCACTTTAATGAAAAACTGTTTTTT.

The CDR3 reads CAWSTEGTGNYGYTF. The CDR3 DNA is TGTGCCTGGAGTACGGAAGGGACAGGGAACTATGGCTACACCTTC. The chain has TRBV30 and TRBJ1-2; 9 positions agree with TRBD1. This CDR3 comprises 15 residues. The germline gives CDR1 GTSNPN, CDR2 SVGIG (reference sequence). V lost 2 bases and J lost 2; bases outside the gene matches: 6.

The rearrangement uses TRBV27 and TRBJ1-5; D ambiguous. The CDR3 contains 15 residues. Germline loops: CDR1 MNHEY, CDR2 SMNVEV (reference sequence). V lost 2 bases and J 1 base, leaving 9 bases between the germline ends. This chain's CDR3 is CASSLGPGSNQPQHF. In nucleotides, the CDR3 is TGTGCCAGCAGTTTAGGTCCGGGAAGCAATCAGCCCCAGCATTTT.

J is TRBJ2-5 and V is TRBV5-4; D call uncertain. The CDR3 has 15 residues. Trimming removed 3 bases from V and 5 bases from J, with 17 bases in between. Germline V gene data show CDR1 as SGHNT and CDR2 as YYREEE (reference sequence). The CDR3 nucleotides read TGTGCCAGCAGCTCGCAAATATCGATCCCGGAGACCCAGTACTTC. Amino acid sequence: CASSSQISIPETQYF.

The V gene is TRBV12-3 or TRBV12-4, the J gene TRBJ2-3; tentative D call: TRBD1 (6 bases). Trimming cost V 6 bases and J 4 bases, with 11 bases left between them. The CDR3 consists of 13 residues. The CDR3 DNA follows: TGTGCCAGCAGAACAGGGTTTGCAGATACGCAGTATTTT. As protein: CASRTGFADTQYF.

This chain links TRBV3-1 (or the pseudogene TRBV3-2) with TRBJ1-4; D remains ambiguous. Germline V gene data show CDR1 as LGHDT and CDR2 as YNNKEL (reference sequence). The CDR3 length is 15 residues. Deletions cut 4 bases from V and 7 bases from J, with 16 bases between. CDR3 loop: CASSPGSGKGEKLFF. CDR3 DNA sequence: TGTGCCAGCAGCCCCGGTTCCGGGAAGGGTGAAAAACTGTTTTTT.

The chain's CDR3 is CASSLSITEAFF. CDR3 coding DNA: TGTGCCAGCAGCTTAAGTATCACTGAAGCTTTCTTT. The chain employs TRBV7-9 and TRBJ1-1, with D uncertain. V lost 2 bases to trimming and J lost 4 bases, with 5 bases between them. Germline values: CDR1 SEHNR, CDR2 FQNEAQ (reference sequence). The CDR3 is made up of 12 amino acids.

The V gene is TRBV27, the J gene TRBJ1-6; D is unclear. The V end was cut by 4 bases, the J end by 7 bases, with 14 bases between. Germline CDR1 reads MNHEY; CDR2 reads SMNVEV (reference sequence). The CDR3 covers 15 residues. CDR3 coding DNA: TGTGCCAGCAGTTCCAAGGGTCACGGGAATTCACCCCTCCACTTT. This encodes CASSSKGHGNSPLHF.

V gene TRBV2 combines with J gene TRBJ1-5, with 7 bases lining up with TRBD1. The germline V gene has CDR1 SNHLY and CDR2 FYNNEI. The CDR3 extends over 15 amino acids. V was pared by 6 bases and J by 4 bases, with 9 bases of the junction left unmatched. CDR3 in DNA: TGTGCCAGCAGGGCCGGGACAGTCCCAAATCAGCCCCAGCATTTT. Protein product: CASRAGTVPNQPQHF.

The rearrangement uses TRBV12-3 or TRBV12-4 and TRBJ1-1; D is uncertain. The germline V and J ends were trimmed by 8 bases and 6 bases, with 16 bases remaining between them. CDR3 length: 13 amino acids. The CDR3 sequence is CASHSIAVSEAFF. The CDR3 DNA sequence: TGTGCCAGCCACAGTATTGCGGTCTCTGAAGCTTTCTTT.

J is TRBJ1-2 and V is TRBV3-1 (or the pseudogene TRBV3-2); weak D call: TRBD1 (5 bases). The CDR3 has 15 amino acids. Germline CDR1 LGHDT, CDR2 YNNKEL (reference sequence). With 4 bases removed from V and 3 bases from J, the gap between germline ends came to 15 bases. CDR3 in amino acids: CASSLMTEFDYGYTF. The CDR3 coding sequence is TGTGCCAGCAGCCTGATGACAGAGTTCGACTATGGCTACACCTTC.

The J gene is TRBJ2-7, the V gene TRBV6-2 or TRBV6-3, with D perhaps TRBD1 or TRBD2 (5 bases each). Germline assignment: CDR1 MNHEY and CDR2 SVGEGT. The length of the CDR3 is 14 residues. V dropped 7 bases and J dropped 8 bases, with 21 bases sitting between them. The CDR3 loop is CASNPTGTGKKQYF. The CDR3 DNA is TGTGCCAGCAACCCCACGGGGACGGGGAAAAAGCAGTACTTC.

The chain carries TRBV30 and TRBJ1-5; D remains ambiguous. CDR1 is GTSNPN and CDR2 is SVGIG in the germline V gene (reference sequence). Trimming pared 4 bases from V and 1 base from J, leaving 8 bases between. There are 13 residues in the CDR3. The CDR3 here is CAWTLDSNQPQHF. CDR3 sequence (DNA): TGTGCCTGGACCCTAGACAGCAATCAGCCCCAGCATTTT.

The V and J genes are TRBV5-1 and TRBJ1-6, with 11 bases lining up with TRBD1. CDR3 size: 15 residues. Germline trimming cut 4 bases from V and 7 bases from J; bases unmatched to any gene: 4. Germline loops: CDR1 SGHRS, CDR2 YFSETQ. Here the CDR3 reads CASSRTGGFNSPLHF. In DNA form, the CDR3 reads TGCGCCAGCAGCAGGACAGGGGGCTTCAATTCACCCCTCCACTTT. Complete variable domain (other parts from reference TRBV5-1 and TRBJ1-6): KAGVTQTPRYLIKTRGQQVTLSCSPISGHRSVSWYQQTPGQGLQFLFEYFSETQRNKGNFPGRFSGRQFSNSRSEMNVSTLELGDSALYLCASSRTGGFNSPLHFGNGTRLTVT.

This clone was found once. The chain combines TRBV30 with TRBJ2-3, with D unclear. Trimming removed 1 base at V and 5 bases at J, with 4 bases between. This CDR3 comprises 11 residues. Germline CDR1 reads GTSNPN; CDR2 reads SVGIG (reference sequence). CDR3 amino acids: CAWSGEDTQYF. The CDR3 DNA is TGTGCCTGGAGTGGAGAAGATACGCAGTATTTT.

In its sample, this clone was seen a few times. The V and J genes are TRBV11-3 and TRBJ2-1, with D maybe TRBD2 (6 bases). Germline V gene sequence: CDR1 SGHNT, CDR2 YENEEA. The CDR3 contains 16 residues. The V and J ends lost 4 bases and 0 bases respectively, with 13 bases between them. In nucleotides, the CDR3 is TGTGCCAGCAGCTCGCGGGGCACCTACTCCTACAATGAGCAGTTCTTC. Amino acids: CASSSRGTYSYNEQFF.